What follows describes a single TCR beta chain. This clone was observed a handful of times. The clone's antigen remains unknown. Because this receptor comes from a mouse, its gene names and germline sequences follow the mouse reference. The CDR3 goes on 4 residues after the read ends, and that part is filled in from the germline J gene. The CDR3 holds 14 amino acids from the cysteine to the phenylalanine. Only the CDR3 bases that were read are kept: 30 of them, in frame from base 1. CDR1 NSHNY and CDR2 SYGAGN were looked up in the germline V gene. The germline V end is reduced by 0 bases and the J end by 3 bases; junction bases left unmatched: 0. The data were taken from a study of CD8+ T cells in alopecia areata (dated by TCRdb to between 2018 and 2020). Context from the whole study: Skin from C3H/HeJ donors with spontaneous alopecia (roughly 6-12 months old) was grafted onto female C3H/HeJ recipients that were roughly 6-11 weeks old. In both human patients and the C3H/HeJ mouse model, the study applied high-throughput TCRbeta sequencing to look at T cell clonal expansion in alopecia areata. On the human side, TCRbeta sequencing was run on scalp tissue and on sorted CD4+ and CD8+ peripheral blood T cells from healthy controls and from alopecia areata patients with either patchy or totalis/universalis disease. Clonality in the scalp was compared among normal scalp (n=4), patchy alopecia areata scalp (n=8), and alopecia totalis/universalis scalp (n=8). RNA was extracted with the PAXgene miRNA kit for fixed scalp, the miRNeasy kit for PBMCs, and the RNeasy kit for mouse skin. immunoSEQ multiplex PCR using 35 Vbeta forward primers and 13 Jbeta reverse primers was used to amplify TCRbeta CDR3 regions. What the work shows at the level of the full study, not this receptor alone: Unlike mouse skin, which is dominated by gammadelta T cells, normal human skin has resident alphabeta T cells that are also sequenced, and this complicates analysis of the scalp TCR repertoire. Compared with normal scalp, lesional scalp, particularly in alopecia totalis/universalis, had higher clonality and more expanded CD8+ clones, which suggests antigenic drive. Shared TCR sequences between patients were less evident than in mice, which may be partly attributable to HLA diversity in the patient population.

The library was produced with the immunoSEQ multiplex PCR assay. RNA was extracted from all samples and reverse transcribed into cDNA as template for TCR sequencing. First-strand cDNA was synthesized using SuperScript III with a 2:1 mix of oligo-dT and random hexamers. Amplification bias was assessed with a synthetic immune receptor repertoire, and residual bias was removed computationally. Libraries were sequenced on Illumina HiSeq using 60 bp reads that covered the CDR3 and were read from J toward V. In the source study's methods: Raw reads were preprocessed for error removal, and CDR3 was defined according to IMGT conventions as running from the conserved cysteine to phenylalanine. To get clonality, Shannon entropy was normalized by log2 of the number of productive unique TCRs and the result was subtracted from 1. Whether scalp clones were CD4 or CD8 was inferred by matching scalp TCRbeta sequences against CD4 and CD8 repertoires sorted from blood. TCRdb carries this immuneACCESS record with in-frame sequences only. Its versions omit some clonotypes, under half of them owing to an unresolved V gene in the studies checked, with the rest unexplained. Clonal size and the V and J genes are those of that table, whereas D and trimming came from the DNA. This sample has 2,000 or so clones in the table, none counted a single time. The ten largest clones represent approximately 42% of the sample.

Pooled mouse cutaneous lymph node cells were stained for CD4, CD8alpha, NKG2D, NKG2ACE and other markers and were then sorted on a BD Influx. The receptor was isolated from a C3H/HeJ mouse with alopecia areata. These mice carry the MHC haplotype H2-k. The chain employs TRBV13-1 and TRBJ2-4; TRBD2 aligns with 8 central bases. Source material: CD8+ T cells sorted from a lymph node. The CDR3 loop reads CASSDVGGQNTLYF. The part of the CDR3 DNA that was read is TGTGCCAGCAGTGATGTGGGGGGGCAAAAC.